Below, 5 T cell receptor beta chains from the same sample are listed, as sequenced in a study of T cell responses to AZD1222 COVID-19 vaccine (dated by TCRdb to the early 2020s). Sample time point, as interpreted from the label and publication: about 28 days (+/-7) after the second vaccine dose. The receptor library was made with the immunoSEQ multiplex PCR assay. Here the immuneACCESS table is served through TCRdb, limited to in-frame sequences with V and J called. Missing clones are a known gap in these copies; in checked studies unresolved V genes cover under half, and the rest lacks a known reason. The sample table contains more than 85,000 clones; only one count was recorded for approximately 92% of them. The top ten constitute 44% of the sample. The material sequenced was peripheral blood, taken 28 days after the second AZD1222 dose. These receptors all stem from an adult who received the AZD1222 COVID-19 vaccine.

This clone was seen only a few times. The rearrangement joins TRBV7-9 to TRBJ1-4; D is uncertain. From germline, CDR1 is SEHNR and CDR2 FQNEAQ (reference sequence). The CDR3 extends over 15 amino acids. The V end lost 4 bases, the J end lost 10 bases, and 19 bases lay between the germline ends. The CDR3 region is CASSSAMTQMGKLFF. In DNA form, the CDR3 reads TGTGCCAGCAGCTCCGCCATGACACAAATGGGAAAACTGTTTTTT.

The V and J genes are TRBV6-4 and TRBJ2-3, with TRBD2 matching 8 bases. The CDR3 contains 14 residues. Germline CDR1 is MRHNA and CDR2 is SNTAGT. With 4 bases clipped from V and 0 bases from J, the junction kept 0 bases outside the gene matches. The CDR3 spells CASSASGSTDTQYF. DNA of the CDR3: TGTGCCAGCAGTGCTAGCGGGAGCACAGATACGCAGTATTTT.

The J gene is TRBJ2-7, the V gene TRBV6-2 or TRBV6-3, with D hard to call. CDR1 and CDR2 from the germline V gene are MNHEY and SVGEGT. The CDR3 length is 14 residues. Deletions cut 4 bases from V and 3 bases from J, with 13 bases between. CDR3 region: CASSSRFKSYEQYF. The CDR3 DNA follows: TGTGCCAGCAGTTCACGTTTCAAGAGCTACGAGCAGTACTTC.

J is TRBJ1-6 and V is TRBV14, with 8 bases aligning to TRBD1. The V gene's germline CDR1 is SGHDN and CDR2 FVKESK. The CDR3 has 15 residues. Germline trimming cut 3 bases from V and 7 bases from J; bases unmatched to any gene: 5. The CDR3: CASSHRTGPNSPLHF. The DNA of the CDR3 is TGTGCCAGCAGCCACCGGACAGGGCCAAATTCACCCCTCCACTTT. Based on the CDR3 plus reference TRBV14 and TRBJ1-6, the full variable domain is EAGVTQFPSHSVIEKGQTVTLRCDPISGHDNLYWYRRVMGKEIKFLLHFVKESKQDESGMPNNRFLAERTGGTYSTLKVQPAELEDSGVYFCASSHRTGPNSPLHFGNGTRLTVT.

The chain joins TRBV2 to TRBJ1-2; D is perhaps TRBD1 (6 bases). CDR1 is SNHLY, CDR2 FYNNEI, per germline. Trimming shortened V by 7 bases and J by 12 bases, and 18 bases separated the two germline ends. This CDR3 comprises 12 residues. CDR3 in DNA: TGTGCCAGCACTATAATACAGGGCATCCACACCTTC. This sequence encodes CASTIIQGIHTF.